Listed here is a single TCR beta chain. The CDR3 has 13 residues. CDR1 and CDR2 from the germline V gene are KGHSH and LQKENI. V was cut by 5 bases and J by 8 bases, with 13 bases left in between. The data are from a study of CD8 T cells in Susac syndrome. RNA amounts of roughly 0.5 to 1 ug underwent reverse transcription with random hexamers. TCRdb recomputed calls from the immunoSEQ multiplex PCR reads with MiXCR, one row per CDR3 protein. The sample records some 450,000 distinct CDR3 sequences, around 83% being singletons. The V gene is TRBV18, the J gene TRBJ2-1; D is perhaps TRBD2 (7 bases). The origin of this receptor is a human donor with multiple sclerosis. Sequenced material: CD8+ T cells from PBMCs. The CDR3 is CASSSQGGDEQFF. In nucleotides, the CDR3 is TGTGCCAGCTCATCTCAAGGGGGGGATGAGCAGTTCTTC.